Shown below are 3 T cell receptor beta chains from a single sample sequenced in a study of human T cells and chemical hapten exposure. Documented time point: pre-sensitization, week 0. The treatment here: therapeutic diphenylcyclopropenone sensitization with weekly scalp DPC. TCRdb re-derived calls from the RACE reads in MiXCR, one entry per CDR3 protein. The sample consists of about 98,000 distinct CDR3 sequences, approximately 10% of them appearing once. The specimen comprised whole blood, sampled in connection with sensitization to the hapten diphenylcyclopropenone (DPC). All receptors come from a woman aged 55-75 years with alopecia areata. Some clones in this sample may be carry-over from other donors' samples.

This clonotype was counted at least ten times. The chain couples TRBV18 to TRBJ1-5; TRBD1 is a possible D gene (5 bases). V was shortened by 6 bases and J by 0 bases, with 15 bases between the two germline ends. Germline V gives CDR1 KGHSH, CDR2 LQKENI. The CDR3 covers 16 residues. The CDR3 region has the DNA TGTGCCAGCTCCTCCCGGGCAGGACATAGCAATCAGCCCCAGCATTTT. Translating it yields CASSSRAGHSNQPQHF.

V gene TRBV5-1 combines with J gene TRBJ2-7; unclear D gene. The V gene lost 5 bases and the J gene lost 2 bases, with 14 bases spanning the gap. The CDR3 covers 14 residues. Germline V gene lookup returns CDR1 SGHRS and CDR2 YFSETQ. The CDR3 nucleotides are TGCGCCAGCAGAAATGGAAAGGTTACCTACGAGCAGTACTTC. Translated, it gives CASRNGKVTYEQYF.

This clonotype was seen more than once but under ten times. The chain uses TRBV9 and TRBJ2-2; tentatively, D is TRBD1 or TRBD2 (5 bases each). The CDR3 length is 15 residues. Germline V gives CDR1 SGDLS, CDR2 YYNGEE. Trimming pared 3 bases from V and 3 bases from J, leaving 12 bases between. The CDR3 is CASSDRDPYTGELFF. The CDR3 nucleotides read TGTGCCAGCAGCGACCGGGACCCTTACACCGGGGAGCTGTTTTTT.